The next 12 T cell receptor beta chains were all read from a single sample in a study of blood T cell repertoires in COVID-19 (dated by TCRdb to about 2020). Library prep was done by the immunoSEQ multiplex PCR assay. TCRdb holds this immuneACCESS table with in-frame rearrangements only. Some clones are missing; in checked studies, unresolved V genes explain under half, and the rest has no known cause. The sample contains roughly 300,000 clones, about 90% of them found a single time. The ten most abundant clones make up roughly 1% of the sample. Sequenced input: PBMCs or T cells enriched from blood (not recorded which). These receptors were obtained from a woman in her 30s who had recovered from COVID-19.

This clone occurred a few times. The chain links TRBV5-4 to TRBJ1-5; D possibly corresponds to TRBD1 (5 bases). This CDR3 has 14 residues. Germline values: CDR1 SGHNT, CDR2 YYREEE (reference sequence). V lost 1 base and J 6 bases, leaving 11 bases between the germline ends. DNA for the CDR3: TGTGCCAGCAGCTTGCAGGGCCCGGGTCAGCCCCAGCATTTT. This sequence encodes CASSLQGPGQPQHF.

Ten or more counts support this clone. This chain connects TRBV6-2 or TRBV6-3 to TRBJ1-2; D gene uncertain. The CDR3 totals 13 residues. Germline lookup yields CDR1 MNHEY and CDR2 SVGEGT. Trimming removed 7 bases from V and 4 bases from J, with 13 bases in between. The CDR3 sequence is CASTPDFSYGYTF. As DNA, the CDR3 is TGTGCCAGCACCCCAGATTTTAGCTATGGCTACACCTTC.

This clone was recorded only once. The chain has TRBV19 and TRBJ1-2; D possibly corresponds to TRBD1 (5 bases). The germline V gene has CDR1 LNHDA and CDR2 SQIVND (reference sequence). This CDR3 is built from 14 residues. Trimming removed 7 bases from V and 8 bases from J, with 20 bases in between. CDR3 bases: TGTGCCAGTACCCCCTTCGCGGGGGGACGGGGCTACACCTTC. Translated, it gives CASTPFAGGRGYTF.

The rearrangement joins TRBV7-2 to TRBJ1-1; D is possibly TRBD1 (5 bases). The V end lost 0 bases, the J end lost 2 bases, and 13 bases lay between the germline ends. This CDR3 region has 16 residues. From germline, CDR1 is SGHTA and CDR2 FQGNSA. CDR3 DNA sequence: TGTGCCAGCAGCTTAGCCCCAGCGACAGCTAACACTGAAGCTTTCTTT. Residues: CASSLAPATANTEAFF.

The chain links TRBV7-9 to TRBJ1-6, with TRBD1 as a possible D gene (6 bases). This CDR3 has 16 residues. Trimming took 3 bases from V and 13 from J, leaving 22 bases between them. Germline CDR1 and CDR2: SEHNR and FQNEAQ (reference sequence). As DNA, the CDR3 is TGTGCCAGCAGCTTCCAGGGGCAGAGGGCAGTTTCCCCCCTCCACTTT. Translating gives CASSFQGQRAVSPLHF.

In this sample, this clone turned up a few times. The chain couples TRBV29-1 to TRBJ1-2, with 7 bases matching TRBD1. The V and J ends lost 2 bases and 7 bases, in that order; junction bases with no gene match: 13. CDR1 SQVTM and CDR2 ANQGSEA come from the germline V gene. The length of the CDR3 is 15 residues. The CDR3 DNA follows: TGCAGCGTTGAATTGGCGGGACAGCTTTGGGGTGGCTACACCTTC. It is translated as CSVELAGQLWGGYTF.

This clone was found a few times. The rearrangement links TRBV28 to TRBJ1-5, with a tentative D call TRBD1 (5 bases). This CDR3 comprises 16 residues. Trimming shortened V by 1 base and J by 6 bases, and 16 bases separated the two germline ends. Per germline, CDR1 MDHEN and CDR2 SYDVKM. CDR3: CASSLFRDGGVQPQHF. CDR3 DNA sequence: TGTGCCAGCAGTTTATTCCGGGACGGCGGGGTTCAGCCCCAGCATTTT.

The chain employs TRBV28 and TRBJ1-6; maybe TRBD1 (6 bases). This CDR3 is built from 16 residues. Trimming shortened V by 5 bases and J by 5 bases, and 16 bases separated the two germline ends. CDR1 is MDHEN and CDR2 is SYDVKM in the germline V gene. CDR3 region: CASSNNRAPDNSPLHF. The DNA for the CDR3 is TGTGCCAGCAGTAATAACAGGGCTCCCGATAATTCACCCCTCCACTTT.

This clone has a handful of counts. V usage is TRBV5-4 and J usage is TRBJ2-1, with TRBD1 as a possible D gene (5 bases). CDR3 size: 14 residues. Germline values: CDR1 SGHNT, CDR2 YYREEE (reference sequence). Trimming removed 6 bases from V and 5 bases from J, with 15 bases in between. Here the CDR3 reads CASTSRTSNNEQFF. The CDR3 DNA reads TGTGCCAGCACCTCTCGGACAAGCAACAATGAGCAGTTCTTC.

This chain connects TRBV9 to TRBJ1-1; D is possibly TRBD1 (5 bases). V lost 3 bases, J lost 3 bases, and 12 bases lay in between. Germline V gives CDR1 SGDLS, CDR2 YYNGEE. CDR3 length equals 14 residues. CDR3 in amino acids: CASSADPGDTEAFF. In DNA form, the CDR3 reads TGTGCCAGCAGCGCCGACCCGGGGGACACTGAAGCTTTCTTT.

This clone was recorded once. The genes are TRBV19 and TRBJ2-3; 11 bases are a match to TRBD2. Germline V gene lookup returns CDR1 LNHDA and CDR2 SQIVND (reference sequence). The CDR3 consists of 17 residues. V trimming: 5 bases; J trimming: 2 bases; junction bases outside the gene matches: 9. The CDR3 region has the DNA TGTGCCAGTAGTCGCGCTAGCGGGGGGTCCTCCACAGATACGCAGTATTTT. Translating gives CASSRASGGSSTDTQYF.

This chain links TRBV5-1 with TRBJ2-5; the D gene is possibly TRBD2 (6 bases). The CDR3 has 14 amino acids. Trimming pared 0 bases from V and 5 bases from J, leaving 11 bases between. The germline V gene encodes CDR1 SGHRS and CDR2 YFSETQ. Here the CDR3 reads CASSLVAGRETQYF. The CDR3 bases are TGCGCCAGCAGCTTGGTCGCAGGGAGGGAGACCCAGTACTTC.